Included here is one T cell receptor beta chain sequence, with context. Its antigen remains unidentified. Per-base qualities were not stored, and no clone one base away is much larger. The immunoSEQ Assay, a bias-controlled multiplex PCR, was used to amplify TCRbeta CDR3 regions from genomic DNA. The study's processing was this. Within the assay, amplification of reference gene primers was used to estimate how many nucleated cells each sample contained. To quantify the absolute abundance of each unique TCRbeta CDR3 rearrangement, sequence reads were collapsed and filtered. For each sample, productive Simpson clonality was calculated as the square root of Simpson's diversity index across productive rearrangements. TCRdb retrieved this table from immuneACCESS and kept in-frame rearrangements only. Not all clones are present; in checked studies, unresolved V genes account for under half, and no reason is known for the remainder. For V, J and clone size, that table is used; D and trimming come from the DNA. The sample contains hundreds of thousands of clones, under 95% of them found a single time. 2% to 3% of the sample is in the top ten clones.

Participants in the prospective study were aged 18 to 89 years, lived in about two dozen United States geographic areas, and enrolled through a virtual design. In the prospective study, participants were assigned to cohorts based on the clinical history participants reported in a screening survey and a study questionnaire. Recovered participants in ImmuneRACE Cohort 3 were defined by two consecutive negative NP/OP PCR tests, clearance by a healthcare professional, or resolution of symptoms. In the prospective study, mobile phlebotomists collected whole blood, serum and a nasopharyngeal or oropharyngeal swab from each participant. Prospective study participants could optionally give additional blood draws and questionnaires over an approximately two-month period. Blood samples from the prospective study were shipped frozen or at room temperature prior to DNA extraction. The record originates from a study of blood T cell repertoires in COVID-19 (dated by TCRdb to about 2020). The study in broad terms: Samples covering the acute and convalescent phases of COVID-19 were provided by collaborators in the United States, Italy and Spain. Where HLA class I and class II types were available, the types were taken from metadata supplied by the sample provider, not from assay-based typing. The repertoires were released in a freely available public database intended as a resource for research on the immune response to SARS-CoV-2. A de-identified subject ID, COVID-19 status, age in years and sex were almost always included in the sample metadata. The samples were drawn from the first 160 participants of the ongoing ImmuneRACE study and from 950 to 1,500 subjects provided by 6 global collaborators. Deeply sampled blood TCRbeta repertoires from subjects exposed to, actively infected with, or recovered from COVID-19 were included in the dataset. The prospective study material was composed of cDNA or gDNA derived from T cells, B-cell-depleted T cells, or PBMCs.

What the study reported, not specific to this receptor: The quantity of clinical and demographic metadata differed by source and by participant and was supplied without curation.

Sequenced material: PBMCs or T cells enriched from blood (not recorded which). This TCR was recovered from a man between 60 and 70 years old who had recovered from COVID-19.

The CDR3 sequence is CASTKGDSTDTQYF. Read as DNA, the sequence is TGTGCCAGCACCAAGGGGGACAGCACAGATACGCAGTATTTT. The receptor chain draws on TRBV9 and TRBJ2-3; a tentative D call is TRBD1 (6 bases match). The germline V gene provides CDR1 SGDLS and CDR2 YYNGEE. The CDR3 runs 14 amino acids, cysteine and phenylalanine included. The only DNA kept is the CDR3, 42 bases in frame from the first base. V and J are truncated by 6 bases and 0 bases respectively, leaving an intervening sequence of 11 bases. Reference TRBV9 and TRBJ2-3 proteins supply the regions before and after the CDR3; the full variable domain is: DSGVTQTPKHLITATGQRVTLRCSPRSGDLSVYWYQQSLDQGLQFLIQYYNGEERAKGNILERFSAQQFPDLHSELNLSSLELGDSALYFCASTKGDSTDTQYFGPGTRLTVL.